This T cell receptor beta chain was found in a study of T-cell reconstitution after alpha-beta-depleted transplantation in children. Whole-study findings and limits: Reportedly, only several hundred clones from non-depleted graft cells drove alpha-beta T-cell counts at about two months. Newly generated T cells supplied most T-cell counts and diversity one year post-transplant.

In its sample, this clonotype was seen a few times. The antigen is unknown. CDR1 is MNHEY and CDR2 is SVGAGI in the germline V gene. CDR3 length: 15 residues. V was pared by 2 bases and J by 2 bases, with 3 bases of the junction left unmatched. Unique molecular identifiers featured in how the TCRbeta library was prepared. TCRdb re-derived calls from the PCR reads in MiXCR, one entry per CDR3 protein. The table lists some 550,000 distinct CDR3 sequences, roughly 23% of them singletons. The sequence was collected from a boy younger than two who had a stem cell transplant for acute myeloid leukemia, so the T cells may come from the graft donor. V is TRBV6-5 and J is TRBJ2-1, with 7 positions matching TRBD2. The starting material was PBMCs, mostly from graft donor cells, obtained 360 days after TCRalphabeta/CD19-depleted stem cell transplant. The CDR3 nucleotides read TGTGCCAGCAGTTACGAGGGACTACCCTACAATGAGCAGTTCTTC. This encodes CASSYEGLPYNEQFF.